Listed below are T cell receptor beta chains from one sample, sequenced in a study of T cell changes during pregnancy in multiple sclerosis. This table comes from immunoSEQ multiplex PCR, and its TCRdb copy is limited to in-frame clones, with some not included. The sample has roughly 50,000 clones; about 90% are singletons. The sample in question was CD4+ T cells from peripheral blood mononuclear cells, obtained after pregnancy. These receptors were taken from a female donor with multiple sclerosis, enrolled in a pregnancy study. Both conserved end residues are part of each CDR3. A D gene is named only where the DNA matches it firmly. Only part of the rows carry a size: once, few, many, or a class if the clone is expanded.

NA,TRBJ1-1,TRBV7-2,NA,TGTGCCAGCAGCCAGACCGGGGGGGGTTACACTGAAGCTTTCTTT,CASSQTGGGYTEAFF
once,TRBJ2-1,TRBV7-3,TRBD1,TGTGCCAGCAGCCAGGACAGGGGTGGCAATGAGCAGTTCTTC,CASSQDRGGNEQFF
NA,TRBJ1-4,TRBV29-1,TRBD1,TGCAGCGCCGGGGACAGGGGAGGGAATGAAAAACTGTTTTTT,CSAGDRGGNEKLFF
NA,TRBJ2-1,TRBV4-1,TRBD2,TGCGCCAGCAGCCAACATACTAGCGGGAGGGGGAATGAGCAGTTCTTC,CASSQHTSGRGNEQFF
NA,TRBJ2-1,TRBV29-1,TRBD1,TGCAGCGCCCGAGGACAGGGCAATGAGCAGTTCTTC,CSARGQGNEQFF
NA,TRBJ2-1,TRBV5-1,TRBD2,TGCGCCAGCAGCTCCCCCGCTAGCGGTGTTGAGCAGTTCTTC,CASSSPASGVEQFF
NA,TRBJ1-2,TRBV5-4,TRBD1,TGTGCCAGCGTAAGGACAGGCGGGAACTATGGCTACACCTTC,CASVRTGGNYGYTF
few,TRBJ1-2,TRBV7-8,TRBD1,TGTGCCAGCAGCTCCGGGACAGGGTTGGGCTACACCTTC,CASSSGTGLGYTF
once,TRBJ2-5,TRBV6-1,NA,TGTGCCAGCAGTGAAGGGGTCCCTGGGGAGCAGTACTTC,CASSEGVPGEQYF
NA,TRBJ2-1,TRBV18,NA,TGTGCCAGCTCACCGGGACTCGGGGTGCCAAATGAGCAGTTCTTC,CASSPGLGVPNEQFF
few,TRBJ2-3,TRBV9,TRBD2,TGTGCCAGCAGCGTAGGTGCGGGAGCGTCGAGCACAGATACGCAGTATTTT,CASSVGAGASSTDTQYF
NA,TRBJ2-7,TRBV30,NA,TGTGCCTGGAGCCAGGGCGGGAACGAGCAGTACTTC,CAWSQGGNEQYF
NA,TRBJ1-4,TRBV7-9,TRBD1,TGTGCCAGCAGCGAAAGGACAGGCGATAATGAAAAACTGTTTTTT,CASSERTGDNEKLFF
few,TRBJ1-5,TRBV28,NA,TGTGCCAGCGGGGCTAGGCAGCCCCAGCATTTT,CASGARQPQHF
NA,TRBJ2-3,TRBV9,TRBD2,TGTGCCAGCAGCGTAGCTAGCGGGAGAGGAGATACGCAGTATTTT,CASSVASGRGDTQYF
NA,TRBJ2-1,TRBV5-1,TRBD2,TGCGCCAGCAGCACGAGCGGGAGCTCCTACAATGAGCAGTTCTTC,CASSTSGSSYNEQFF
NA,TRBJ2-1,TRBV6-6,TRBD2,TGTGCCAGCAGTTACTCCGGGACTAGCGCAGGAGGTGAGCAGTTCTTC,CASSYSGTSAGGEQFF
once,TRBJ2-2,TRBV28,NA,TGTGCCAGCAGTTTCCCATTTGGGCAGAACACCGGGGAGCTGTTTTTT,CASSFPFGQNTGELFF
NA,TRBJ2-2,TRBV28,TRBD1,TGTGCCACCAAATTCCAGGGGGTGGGCACCGGGGAGCTGTTTTTT,CATKFQGVGTGELFF
NA,TRBJ2-7,TRBV2,NA,TGTGCCGTTCGGACTGTCTCCTACGAGCAGTACTTC,CAVRTVSYEQYF
NA,TRBJ1-4,TRBV6-5,TRBD1,TGTGCCAGCAGTACCTACAGGGGGGAAAAACTGTTTTTT,CASSTYRGEKLFF
NA,TRBJ2-7,TRBV6-4,TRBD2,TGTGCCAGCACCACTGGGACTAGCGGACTGACCTACGAGCAGTACTTC,CASTTGTSGLTYEQYF
NA,TRBJ2-2,TRBV27,NA,TGTGCCAGCAGTTTTATCTTTCCGGGACACCGATCCATCACCGGGGAGCTGTTTTTT,CASSFIFPGHRSITGELFF